A single sample gave rise to the 8 T cell receptor beta chains below, sequenced in a study of shared clonotypes between healthy human individuals. Data came from immunoSEQ multiplex PCR; TCRdb stores just in-frame clones and leaves some out. The sample records 2 million to 2.5 million clones, approximately 94% being singletons. The naive CD8 population came from CD45RO-negative cells selected for CCR7, without terminally differentiated effector memory CD45RA+ cells. Sequencing used naive CD8+ T cells from PBMCs. All receptors come from a man aged 18 to 35 in good health. Some clones in this sample may be carry-over from other donors' samples.

The rearrangement links TRBV25-1 to TRBJ1-5, with a weak D call TRBD1 (5 bases). CDR3 length: 15 amino acids. CDR1 is MGHDK and CDR2 is SYGVNS in the germline V gene. V was shortened by 3 bases and J by 6 bases, with 15 bases between the two germline ends. As DNA, the CDR3 is TGTGCCAGCAGTGAGAGTGGGGGTAGAGCTCAGCCCCAGCATTTT. Translating it yields CASSESGGRAQPQHF.

The genes are TRBV5-1 and TRBJ1-2; the D gene is possibly TRBD1 (5 bases). V lost 4 bases and J lost 2, with 9 bases in between. CDR3 length: 13 amino acids. Germline loops: CDR1 SGHRS, CDR2 YFSETQ. CDR3 protein: CASSQGPNYGYTF. Written as DNA, the CDR3 is TGCGCCAGCAGCCAGGGACCGAACTATGGCTACACCTTC.

The table lists this clone with a count of one. The chain uses TRBV9 and TRBJ2-7, with 12 bases fitting TRBD2. This CDR3 comprises 14 residues. CDR1 is SGDLS and CDR2 is YYNGEE in the germline V gene. V shed 3 bases and J 6 bases; nucleotides not matched to a gene: 4. The CDR3 coding sequence is TGTGCCAGCAGCGCTAGCGGGAGGGCCACCGAGCAGTACTTC. It yields the protein CASSASGRATEQYF.

A single count supports this clone. The rearrangement links TRBV29-1 to TRBJ2-7; TRBD1 matches 9 bases. The CDR3 is 14 residues long. V shed 5 bases and J 6 bases; nucleotides not matched to a gene: 11. CDR1 and CDR2 (germline): SQVTM, ANQGSEA. The DNA of the CDR3 is TGCAGCGTTTTCAGGACAGGGGATTTTGCCGAGCAGTACTTC. Amino acids: CSVFRTGDFAEQYF.

The J gene is TRBJ1-2, the V gene TRBV6-5, with a tentative D call TRBD1 (5 bases). CDR1 is MNHEY and CDR2 is SVGAGI in the germline V gene. V lost 7 bases and J lost 4, with 13 bases in between. The length of the CDR3 is 13 residues. For the CDR3, the DNA is TGTGCCAGCACTAGCGCAGGGACCTATGGCTACACCTTC. This translates into CASTSAGTYGYTF.

J is TRBJ2-5 and V is TRBV28, with a weak D call TRBD2 (6 bases). The germline V gene has CDR1 MDHEN and CDR2 SYDVKM. V lost 5 bases and J 2 bases, leaving 15 bases between the germline ends. The CDR3 is 15 residues long. CDR3 protein: CASSPPGETQETQYF. The CDR3 nucleotides read TGTGCCAGCAGTCCCCCGGGGGAGACTCAAGAGACCCAGTACTTC.

The J gene is TRBJ2-3, the V gene TRBV7-8; D assignment may be TRBD1 or TRBD2 (6 bases each). The CDR3 consists of 17 residues. The V gene's germline CDR1 is SGHVS and CDR2 FQNEAQ. V was pared by 1 base and J by 0 bases, with 14 bases between. CDR3 region: CASSLEGVAESTDTQYF. The CDR3 DNA sequence: TGTGCCAGCAGCTTAGAGGGGGTAGCGGAGAGCACAGATACGCAGTATTTT. Supplemented by reference TRBV7-8 and TRBJ2-3, the full variable domain reads GAGVSQSPRYKVAKRGQDVALRCDPISGHVSLFWYQQALGQGPEFLTYFQNEAQLDKSGLPSDRFFAERPEGSVSTLKIQRTQQEDSAVYLCASSLEGVAESTDTQYFGPGTRLTVL.

This chain joins TRBV13 and TRBJ1-6; D remains unclear. The V end was cut by 5 bases, the J end by 0 bases, with 14 bases between. CDR3 length: 17 residues. Germline lookup yields CDR1 PRHDT and CDR2 FYEKMQ (reference sequence). CDR3 nucleotides: TGTGCCAGCAGCGAAGGACTCTTGAGCTCCTATAATTCACCCCTCCACTTT. It specifies CASSEGLLSSYNSPLHF. The full variable domain, its missing parts supplied by reference TRBV13 and TRBJ1-6, is AAGVIQSPRHLIKEKRETATLKCYPIPRHDTVYWYQQGPGQDPQFLISFYEKMQSDKGSIPDRFSAQQFSDYHSELNMSSLELGDSALYFCASSEGLLSSYNSPLHFGNGTRLTVT.